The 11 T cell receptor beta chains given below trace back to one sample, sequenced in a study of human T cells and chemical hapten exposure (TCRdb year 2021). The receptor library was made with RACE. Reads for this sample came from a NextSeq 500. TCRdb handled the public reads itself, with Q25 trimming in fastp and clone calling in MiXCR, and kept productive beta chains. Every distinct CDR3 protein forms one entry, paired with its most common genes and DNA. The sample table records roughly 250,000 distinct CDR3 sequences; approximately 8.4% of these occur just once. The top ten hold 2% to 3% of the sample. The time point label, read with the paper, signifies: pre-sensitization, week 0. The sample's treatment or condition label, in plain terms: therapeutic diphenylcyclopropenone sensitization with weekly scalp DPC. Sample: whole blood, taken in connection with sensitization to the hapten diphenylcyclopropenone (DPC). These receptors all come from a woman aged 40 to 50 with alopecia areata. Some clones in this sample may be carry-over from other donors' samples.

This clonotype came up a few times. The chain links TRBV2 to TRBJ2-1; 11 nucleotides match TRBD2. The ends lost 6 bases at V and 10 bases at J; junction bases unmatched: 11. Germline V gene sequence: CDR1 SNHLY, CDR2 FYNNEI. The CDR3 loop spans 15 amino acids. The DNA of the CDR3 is TGTGCCAGCAGGCGGGAAACTAGCGGGAGCGGGGAGCAGTTCTTC. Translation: CASRRETSGSGEQFF.

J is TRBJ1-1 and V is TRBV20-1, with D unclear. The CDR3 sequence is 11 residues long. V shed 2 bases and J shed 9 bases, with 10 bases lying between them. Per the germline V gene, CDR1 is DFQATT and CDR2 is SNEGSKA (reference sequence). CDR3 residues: CSARPSLQAFF. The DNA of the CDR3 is TGCAGTGCTAGACCGAGCCTGCAAGCTTTCTTT.

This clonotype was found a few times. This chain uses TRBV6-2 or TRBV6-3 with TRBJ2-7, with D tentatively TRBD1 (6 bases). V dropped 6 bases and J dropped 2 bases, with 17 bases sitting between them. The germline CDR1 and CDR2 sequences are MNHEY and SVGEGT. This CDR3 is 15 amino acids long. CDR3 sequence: CASRPLEGGTYEQYF. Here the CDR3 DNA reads TGTGCCAGCAGGCCATTGGAAGGGGGTACCTACGAGCAGTACTTC.

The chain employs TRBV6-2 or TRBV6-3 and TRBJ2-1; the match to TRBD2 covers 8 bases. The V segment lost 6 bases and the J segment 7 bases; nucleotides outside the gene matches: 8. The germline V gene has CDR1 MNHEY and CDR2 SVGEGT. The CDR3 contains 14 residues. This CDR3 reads CASSGTREGNEQFF. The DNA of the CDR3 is TGTGCCAGCAGCGGGACTAGAGAGGGGAATGAGCAGTTCTTC.

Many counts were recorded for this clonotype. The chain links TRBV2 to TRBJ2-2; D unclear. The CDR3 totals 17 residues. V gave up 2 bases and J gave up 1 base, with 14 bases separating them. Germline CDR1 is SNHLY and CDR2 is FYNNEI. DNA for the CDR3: TGTGCCAGCAGTGAACGAGAGGCGAGCAAGAACACCGGGGAGCTGTTTTTT. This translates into CASSEREASKNTGELFF.

The CDR3 reads CASSEDRLAGGYNEQFF. CDR3 sequence (DNA): TGTGCCAGCAGTGAAGACCGATTAGCGGGAGGATACAATGAGCAGTTCTTC. This chain uses TRBV6-1 with TRBJ2-1; 10 nucleotides agree with TRBD2. CDR1 and CDR2 from the germline V gene are MNHNS and SASEGT. J lost 4 bases, V lost 1 base, and 7 bases had no gene match. The CDR3 is made up of 17 amino acids.

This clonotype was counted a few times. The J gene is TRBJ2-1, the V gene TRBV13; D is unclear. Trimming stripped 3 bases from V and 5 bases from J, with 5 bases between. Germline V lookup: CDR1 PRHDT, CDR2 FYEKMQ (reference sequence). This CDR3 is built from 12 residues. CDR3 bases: TGTGCCAGCAGCTTTGGAAACAATGAGCAGTTCTTC. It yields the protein CASSFGNNEQFF.

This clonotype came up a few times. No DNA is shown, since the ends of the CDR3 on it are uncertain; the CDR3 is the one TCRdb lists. The CDR3 loop is CASSSVAGDYEQYF. The rearrangement links TRBV18 to TRBJ2-7; the listed D gene, TRBD1, was not tested against the DNA. Germline V gene sequence: CDR1 KGHSH, CDR2 LQKENI. Termini included, the CDR3 measures 14 amino acids.

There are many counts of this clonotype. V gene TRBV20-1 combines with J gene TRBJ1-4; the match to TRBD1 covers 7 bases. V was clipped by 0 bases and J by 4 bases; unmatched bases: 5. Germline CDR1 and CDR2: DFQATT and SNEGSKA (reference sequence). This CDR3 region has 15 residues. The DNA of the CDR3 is TGCAGTGCTAGAGATATCCGGGACAGTAATGAAAAACTGTTTTTT. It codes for CSARDIRDSNEKLFF.

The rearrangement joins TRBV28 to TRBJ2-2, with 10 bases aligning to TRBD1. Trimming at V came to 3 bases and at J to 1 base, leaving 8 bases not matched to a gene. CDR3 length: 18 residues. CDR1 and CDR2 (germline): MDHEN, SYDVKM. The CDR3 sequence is CASSFRRDRGRNTGELFF. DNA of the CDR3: TGTGCCAGCAGTTTTCGCCGGGACAGGGGAAGGAACACCGGGGAGCTGTTTTTT.

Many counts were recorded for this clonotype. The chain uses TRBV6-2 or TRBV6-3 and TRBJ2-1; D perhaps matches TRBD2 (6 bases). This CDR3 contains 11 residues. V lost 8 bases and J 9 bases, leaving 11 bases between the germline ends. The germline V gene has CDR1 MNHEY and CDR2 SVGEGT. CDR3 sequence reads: CASRLVSEQFF. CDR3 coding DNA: TGTGCCAGCCGACTAGTCTCTGAGCAGTTCTTC.